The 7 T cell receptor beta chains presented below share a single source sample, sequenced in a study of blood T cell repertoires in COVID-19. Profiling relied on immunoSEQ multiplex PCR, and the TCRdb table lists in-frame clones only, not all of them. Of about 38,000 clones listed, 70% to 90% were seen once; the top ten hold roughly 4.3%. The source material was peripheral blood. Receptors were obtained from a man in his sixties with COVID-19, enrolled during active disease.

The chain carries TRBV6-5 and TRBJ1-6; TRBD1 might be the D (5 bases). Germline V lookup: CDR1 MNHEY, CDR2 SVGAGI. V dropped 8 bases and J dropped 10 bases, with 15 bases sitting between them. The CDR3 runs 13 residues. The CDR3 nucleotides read TGTGCCAGCTGGAAGGGAACAGGATCACCCCTCCACTTT. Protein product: CASWKGTGSPLHF.

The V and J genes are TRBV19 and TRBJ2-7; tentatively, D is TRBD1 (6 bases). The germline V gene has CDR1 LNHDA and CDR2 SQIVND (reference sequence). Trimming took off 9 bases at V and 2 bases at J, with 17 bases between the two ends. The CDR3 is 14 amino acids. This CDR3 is CASSDRTGPYEQYF. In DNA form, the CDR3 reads TGTGCCAGCTCCGACAGGACCGGGCCCTACGAGCAGTACTTC.

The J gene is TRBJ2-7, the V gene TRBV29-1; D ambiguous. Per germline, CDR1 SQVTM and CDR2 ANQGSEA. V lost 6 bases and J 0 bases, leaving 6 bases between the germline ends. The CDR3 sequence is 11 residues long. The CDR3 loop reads CSVSSSYEQYF. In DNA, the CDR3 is TGCAGCGTGTCCTCCTCCTACGAGCAGTACTTC.

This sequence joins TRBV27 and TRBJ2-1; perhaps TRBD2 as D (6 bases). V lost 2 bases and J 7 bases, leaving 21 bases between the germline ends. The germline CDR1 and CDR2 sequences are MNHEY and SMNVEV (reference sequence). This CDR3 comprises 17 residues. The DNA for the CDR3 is TGTGCCAGCAGTTTACGAAGTCTGAGGCCCGCGGGGAATGAGCAGTTCTTC. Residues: CASSLRSLRPAGNEQFF.

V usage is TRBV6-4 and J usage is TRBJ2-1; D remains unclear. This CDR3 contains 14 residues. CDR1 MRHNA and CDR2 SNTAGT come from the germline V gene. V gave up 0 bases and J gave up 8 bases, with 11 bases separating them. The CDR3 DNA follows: TGTGCCAGCAGTGACTCGTTTCGAAGCGATGAGCAGTTCTTC. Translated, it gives CASSDSFRSDEQFF.

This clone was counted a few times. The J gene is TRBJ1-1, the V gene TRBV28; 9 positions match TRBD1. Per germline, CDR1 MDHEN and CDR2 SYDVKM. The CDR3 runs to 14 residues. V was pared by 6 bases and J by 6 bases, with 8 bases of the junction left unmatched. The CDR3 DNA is TGTGCCAGCAGCTCAAACAGGGGGCAGGCTGAAGCTTTCTTT. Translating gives CASSSNRGQAEAFF.

CDR3 in DNA: TGTGCCTGGAGCCCTTCGGAGACCCAGTACTTC. This sequence encodes CAWSPSETQYF. The chain employs TRBV30 and TRBJ2-5; D is uncertain. V lost 3 bases and J 5 bases, leaving 7 bases between the germline ends. Germline V gene data show CDR1 as GTSNPN and CDR2 as SVGIG (reference sequence). This CDR3 region has 11 residues.